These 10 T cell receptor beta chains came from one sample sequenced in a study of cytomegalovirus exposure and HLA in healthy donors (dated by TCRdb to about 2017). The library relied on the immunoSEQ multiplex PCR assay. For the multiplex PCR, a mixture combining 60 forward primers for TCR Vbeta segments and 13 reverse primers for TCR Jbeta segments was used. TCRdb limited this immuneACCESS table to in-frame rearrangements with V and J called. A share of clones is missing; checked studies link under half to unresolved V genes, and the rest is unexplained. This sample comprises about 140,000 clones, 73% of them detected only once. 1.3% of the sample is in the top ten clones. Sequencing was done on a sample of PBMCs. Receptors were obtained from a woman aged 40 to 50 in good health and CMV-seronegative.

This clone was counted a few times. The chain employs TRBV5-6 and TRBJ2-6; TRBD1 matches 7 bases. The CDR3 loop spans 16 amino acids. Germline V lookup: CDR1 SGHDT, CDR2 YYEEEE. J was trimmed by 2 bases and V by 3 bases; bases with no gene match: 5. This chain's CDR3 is CASSYSGGAGANVLTF. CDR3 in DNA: TGTGCCAGCAGCTACTCAGGGGGAGCTGGGGCCAACGTCCTGACTTTC.

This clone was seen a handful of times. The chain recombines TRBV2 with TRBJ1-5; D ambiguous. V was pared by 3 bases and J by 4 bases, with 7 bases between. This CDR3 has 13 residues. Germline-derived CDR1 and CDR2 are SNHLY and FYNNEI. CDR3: CASSDQINQPQHF. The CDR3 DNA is TGTGCCAGCAGTGACCAGATTAATCAGCCCCAGCATTTT.

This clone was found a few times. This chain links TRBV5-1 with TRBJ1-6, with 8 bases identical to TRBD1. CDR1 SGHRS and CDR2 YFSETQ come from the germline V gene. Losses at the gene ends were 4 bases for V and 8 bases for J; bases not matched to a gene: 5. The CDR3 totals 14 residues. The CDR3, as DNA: TGCGCCAGCAGCCCGGGACAGGTTGATTCACCCCTCCACTTT. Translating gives CASSPGQVDSPLHF.

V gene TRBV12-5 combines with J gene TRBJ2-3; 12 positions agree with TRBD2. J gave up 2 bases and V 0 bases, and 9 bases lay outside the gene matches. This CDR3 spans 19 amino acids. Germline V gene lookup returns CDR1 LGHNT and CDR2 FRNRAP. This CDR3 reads CASGLVQTSGGPYTDTQYF. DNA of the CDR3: TGTGCTAGTGGTTTGGTACAAACTAGCGGGGGGCCCTACACAGATACGCAGTATTTT.

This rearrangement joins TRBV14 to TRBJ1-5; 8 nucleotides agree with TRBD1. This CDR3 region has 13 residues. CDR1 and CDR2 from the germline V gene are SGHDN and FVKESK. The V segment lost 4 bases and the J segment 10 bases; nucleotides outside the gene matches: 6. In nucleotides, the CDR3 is TGTGCCAGCAGCCGAGACAGGGGTGGCCCCCAGCATTTT. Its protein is CASSRDRGGPQHF.

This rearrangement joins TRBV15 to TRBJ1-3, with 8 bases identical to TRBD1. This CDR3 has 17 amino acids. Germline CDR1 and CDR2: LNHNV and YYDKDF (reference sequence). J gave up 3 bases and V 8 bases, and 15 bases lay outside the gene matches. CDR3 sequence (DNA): TGTGCCACCGTAGCGGGGGACCAGGGGGCGAGTGGAAACACCATATATTTT. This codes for CATVAGDQGASGNTIYF.

CDR3 in amino acids: CASSLAVQGSNTEAFF. The CDR3 DNA follows: TGCGCCAGCAGCTTGGCCGTACAGGGGTCGAACACTGAAGCTTTCTTT. The chain is built from TRBV5-1 and TRBJ1-1; 7 bases map to TRBD1. With V trimmed by 0 bases and J by 1 base, 6 bases remained unmatched. The CDR3 consists of 16 residues. The V gene's germline CDR1 is SGHRS and CDR2 YFSETQ.

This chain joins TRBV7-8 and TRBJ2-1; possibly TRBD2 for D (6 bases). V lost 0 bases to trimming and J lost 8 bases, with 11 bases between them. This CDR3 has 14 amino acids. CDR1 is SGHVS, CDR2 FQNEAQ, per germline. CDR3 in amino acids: CASSLAELAHEQFF. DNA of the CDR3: TGTGCCAGCAGCTTAGCGGAACTAGCTCATGAGCAGTTCTTC.

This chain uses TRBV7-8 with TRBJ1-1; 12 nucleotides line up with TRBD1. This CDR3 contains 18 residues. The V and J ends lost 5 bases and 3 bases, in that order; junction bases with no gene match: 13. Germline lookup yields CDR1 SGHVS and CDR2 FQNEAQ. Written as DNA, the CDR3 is TGTGCCAGCAGCCGCTTAGGGACAGGGGGCGAGGTGCACACTGAAGCTTTCTTT. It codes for CASSRLGTGGEVHTEAFF.

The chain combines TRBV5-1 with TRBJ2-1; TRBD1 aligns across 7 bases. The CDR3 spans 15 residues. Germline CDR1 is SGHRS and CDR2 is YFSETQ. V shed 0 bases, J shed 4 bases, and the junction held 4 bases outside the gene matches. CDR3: CASSLEGQNYNEQFF. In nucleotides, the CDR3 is TGCGCCAGCAGCTTGGAGGGACAGAATTACAATGAGCAGTTCTTC.